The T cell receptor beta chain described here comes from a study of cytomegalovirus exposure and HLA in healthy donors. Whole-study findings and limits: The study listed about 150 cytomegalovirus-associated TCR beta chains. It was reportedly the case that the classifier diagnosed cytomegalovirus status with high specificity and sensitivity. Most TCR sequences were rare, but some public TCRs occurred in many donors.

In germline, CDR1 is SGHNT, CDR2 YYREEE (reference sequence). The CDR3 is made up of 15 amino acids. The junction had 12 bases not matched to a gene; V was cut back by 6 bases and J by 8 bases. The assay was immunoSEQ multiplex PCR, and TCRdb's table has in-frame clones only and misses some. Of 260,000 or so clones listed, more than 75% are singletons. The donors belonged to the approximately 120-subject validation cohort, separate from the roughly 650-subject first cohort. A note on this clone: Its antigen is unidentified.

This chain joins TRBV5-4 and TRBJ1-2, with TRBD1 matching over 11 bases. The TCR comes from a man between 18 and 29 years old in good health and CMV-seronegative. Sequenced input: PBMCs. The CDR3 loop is CASTRPGQGVFGYTF. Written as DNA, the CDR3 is TGTGCCAGCACCAGACCGGGACAGGGGGTATTCGGCTACACCTTC.